This T cell receptor (beta chain) was identified in a study of shared clonotypes between healthy human individuals. The assay ran at deep level. Unsorted PBMC DNA underwent sequencing on ten immunoSEQ deep assay plates. TCRdb's table, derived via immunoSEQ multiplex PCR, lists solely in-frame clones and lacks some. Of roughly 490,000 clones in the sample, 79% were seen once. Germline CDR1 SGHKS, CDR2 YYEKEE (reference sequence). The CDR3 is 14 residues long. Trimming removed 1 base from V and 8 bases from J, with 12 bases in between. The source material was PBMCs. This chain links TRBV5-5 with TRBJ1-4; perhaps TRBD1 as D (5 bases). The receptor's source is a woman in her thirties or forties in good health. Some clones in this sample may be carry-over from other donors' samples. CDR3 sequence reads: CASSLNGRGEKLFF. The CDR3 DNA sequence: TGTGCCAGCAGCTTGAACGGGAGGGGAGAAAAACTGTTTTTT.